Shown below are 20 T cell receptor beta chains from a single sample sequenced in a study of CD8 T cells in Susac syndrome. Reverse transcription of about 0.45 to 1 ug RNA used random hexamers. TCRdb reprocessed the immunoSEQ multiplex PCR reads with MiXCR, giving one entry per CDR3 protein. This sample has about 300,000 distinct CDR3 sequences, with around 85% found just once. The sequenced material came from CD8+ T cells from PBMCs. The receptors shown here come from a human donor with multiple sclerosis.

The gene calls are TRBV7-8 and TRBJ2-7, with a tentative D call TRBD2 (5 bases). Trimming shortened V by 5 bases and J by 4 bases, and 12 bases separated the two germline ends. CDR1 is SGHVS, CDR2 FQNEAQ, per germline. The CDR3 consists of 13 residues. The CDR3 sequence: CASSAIGGYEQYF. CDR3 DNA sequence: TGTGCCAGCAGCGCGATAGGCGGGTACGAGCAGTACTTC. Using reference TRBV7-8 and TRBJ2-7 for the parts outside the CDR3, the full variable domain is GAGVSQSPRYKVAKRGQDVALRCDPISGHVSLFWYQQALGQGPEFLTYFQNEAQLDKSGLPSDRFFAERPEGSVSTLKIQRTQQEDSAVYLCASSAIGGYEQYFGPGTRLTVT.

The V gene is TRBV27, the J gene TRBJ2-7; tentatively, D is TRBD2 (6 bases). Germline V gene lookup returns CDR1 MNHEY and CDR2 SMNVEV (reference sequence). This CDR3 has 15 residues. Trimming took off 2 bases at V and 1 base at J, with 12 bases between the two ends. The CDR3 protein is CASSLAGRGSYEQYF. The DNA of the CDR3 is TGTGCCAGCAGTTTAGCGGGACGGGGATCCTACGAGCAGTACTTC.

This chain links TRBV4-3 with TRBJ2-7; TRBD2 matches 8 bases. Unmatched junction bases numbered 5, after V lost 1 base and J lost 3 bases. This CDR3 spans 15 amino acids. The germline V gene has CDR1 LGHNA and CDR2 YSLEER. The DNA for the CDR3 is TGCGCCAGCAGCCAAGGACGGGGGGGCCTCTACGAGCAGTACTTC. Its protein is CASSQGRGGLYEQYF.

The chain joins TRBV4-3 to TRBJ1-2; TRBD1 is a possible D gene (5 bases). Per the germline V gene, CDR1 is LGHNA and CDR2 is YSLEER. Between the trimmed V and J ends, which lost 1 base and 8 bases, there was a span of 26 bases. The CDR3 is 18 amino acids. In DNA, the CDR3 is TGCGCCAGCAGCCAAGCCCTCACGAGGGAGAGGGAGGGGCAGGGCTACACCTTC. Protein product: CASSQALTREREGQGYTF.

The chain carries TRBV20-1 and TRBJ1-6; D is possibly TRBD1 (5 bases). CDR3 length: 15 amino acids. The germline V gene has CDR1 DFQATT and CDR2 SNEGSKA (reference sequence). The V gene lost 1 base and the J gene lost 7 bases, with 14 bases spanning the gap. The CDR3 spells CSARGYPGRNSPLHF. CDR3 sequence (DNA): TGCAGTGCTAGAGGATACCCAGGGCGCAATTCACCCCTCCACTTT.

The CDR3 DNA follows: TGTGCCAGCAGCCAAGTACGGGGTGAAAAACTGTTTTTT. It encodes CASSQVRGEKLFF. The gene calls are TRBV4-2 and TRBJ1-4; D not resolved. Germline V gives CDR1 LGHNA, CDR2 YNFKEQ. The V gene lost 1 base and the J gene lost 7 bases, with 7 bases spanning the gap. The CDR3 contains 13 residues.

The chain combines TRBV30 with TRBJ1-2; the match to TRBD1 covers 9 bases. The junction had 14 bases not matched to a gene; V was cut back by 3 bases and J by 0 bases. The CDR3 loop spans 18 amino acids. Germline V gene sequence: CDR1 GTSNPN, CDR2 SVGIG (reference sequence). DNA of the CDR3: TGTGCCTGGAGCAAGCCGAATCCGGGACAGGGTTCTAACTATGGCTACACCTTC. Translation gives CAWSKPNPGQGSNYGYTF.

This rearrangement joins TRBV30 to TRBJ2-4, with D hard to call. Trimming stripped 1 base from V and 2 bases from J, with 12 bases between. From germline, CDR1 is GTSNPN and CDR2 SVGIG (reference sequence). CDR3 length: 15 residues. CDR3 amino acids: CAWSGPVVSKNIQYF. The DNA for the CDR3 is TGTGCCTGGAGTGGCCCGGTTGTGTCCAAAAACATTCAGTACTTC.

A single count supports this clonotype. J is TRBJ2-1 and V is TRBV11-2, with D possibly matching TRBD2 (6 bases). Germline V gives CDR1 SGHAT, CDR2 FQNNGV. V dropped 2 bases and J dropped 7 bases, with 18 bases sitting between them. CDR3 length: 16 amino acids. The DNA for the CDR3 is TGTGCCAGCAGCTTAACCCCGGGACTCCATAAAAATGAGCAGTTCTTC. Its translation is CASSLTPGLHKNEQFF.

The rearrangement joins TRBV28 to TRBJ2-7; D is unclear. Per the germline V gene, CDR1 is MDHEN and CDR2 is SYDVKM. This CDR3 comprises 17 residues. Trimming removed 4 bases at V and 0 bases at J, with 19 bases between. The CDR3 DNA follows: TGTGCCAGCAGTTCCCCGGAAGTCTCAGTCTTCTCCTACGAGCAGTACTTC. Protein sequence: CASSSPEVSVFSYEQYF.

The J gene is TRBJ1-1, the V gene TRBV15; possible D gene TRBD1, 5 bases. CDR3 length: 13 residues. Trimming pared 5 bases from V and 4 bases from J, leaving 11 bases between. Germline V CDR1 and CDR2: LNHNV, YYDKDF (reference sequence). This CDR3 is CATSRGTLTEAFF. Here the CDR3 DNA reads TGTGCCACCAGCCGGGGGACCCTCACTGAAGCTTTCTTT. The full variable domain, with the rest looked up from reference TRBV15 and TRBJ1-1, is DAMVIQNPRYQVTQFGKPVTLSCSQTLNHNVMYWYQQKSSQAPKLLFHYYDKDFNNEADTPDNFQSRRPNTSFCFLDIRSPGLGDTAMYLCATSRGTLTEAFFGQGTRLTVV.

This clonotype turned up a few times. The chain recombines TRBV6-5 with TRBJ1-1; a weak D match, TRBD1 (5 bases). V was pared by 4 bases and J by 1 base, with 10 bases between. CDR3 length: 14 residues. CDR1 is MNHEY, CDR2 SVGAGI, per germline. CDR3 in amino acids: CASSFAGPNTEAFF. CDR3 nucleotide sequence: TGTGCCAGCAGTTTCGCGGGACCGAACACTGAAGCTTTCTTT.

The chain combines TRBV7-8 with TRBJ2-3, with 15 bases matching TRBD2. Germline V gene lookup returns CDR1 SGHVS and CDR2 FQNEAQ. The CDR3 has 18 amino acids. The V and J ends lost 5 bases and 1 base, in that order; junction bases with no gene match: 7. The CDR3 coding sequence is TGTGCCAGCAGCCCATCGGGACTAGCGGGAGGAGGCACAGATACGCAGTATTTT. Its translation: CASSPSGLAGGGTDTQYF. The whole variable domain, filled in from reference TRBV7-8 and TRBJ2-3, reads GAGVSQSPRYKVAKRGQDVALRCDPISGHVSLFWYQQALGQGPEFLTYFQNEAQLDKSGLPSDRFFAERPEGSVSTLKIQRTQQEDSAVYLCASSPSGLAGGGTDTQYFGPGTRLTVL.

This clonotype was seen just once. The V gene is TRBV7-9, the J gene TRBJ1-5, with D possibly TRBD1 on 5 matching bases. The V gene lost 7 bases and the J gene lost 7 bases, with 14 bases spanning the gap. Germline-derived CDR1 and CDR2 are SEHNR and FQNEAQ (reference sequence). The CDR3 runs to 13 residues. DNA of the CDR3: TGTGCCAGCACTGGGGGGGTCGGGCAGCCCCAGCATTTT. Encoded protein: CASTGGVGQPQHF.

This clonotype appeared a few times. The chain carries TRBV27 and TRBJ2-7; 9 positions match TRBD1. Germline values: CDR1 MNHEY, CDR2 SMNVEV (reference sequence). With 6 bases clipped from V and 3 bases from J, the junction kept 9 bases outside the gene matches. The CDR3 is 15 amino acids. The CDR3 loop reads CASSPAGTGIYEQYF. Written as DNA, the CDR3 is TGTGCCAGCAGCCCAGCCGGGACAGGGATCTACGAGCAGTACTTC.

This clonotype was observed a single time. The V and J genes are TRBV12-3 or TRBV12-4 and TRBJ2-7; 7 nucleotides align to TRBD1. This CDR3 has 16 residues. V lost 4 bases to trimming and J lost 2 bases; unmatched junction nucleotides: 11. The CDR3 nucleotides are TGTGCCAGCAGTTCCGGCCGGGACAGTATCCCCTACGAGCAGTACTTC. Translating it yields CASSSGRDSIPYEQYF.

The CDR3 reads CASSVEKEETQYF. The CDR3 nucleotides read TGTGCCAGCAGCGTAGAAAAAGAAGAGACCCAGTACTTC. The V and J genes are TRBV9 and TRBJ2-5; no clear D gene. This CDR3 spans 13 amino acids. The V and J ends lost 0 bases and 3 bases respectively, with 6 bases between them. Germline V gives CDR1 SGDLS, CDR2 YYNGEE.

On this clonotype itself: The junction and the germline gene differ at one end; a read error may be behind it. The chain is built from TRBV28 and TRBJ1-5; tentatively, D is TRBD1 (5 bases). Germline assignment: CDR1 MDHEN and CDR2 SYDVKM. CDR3 length: 13 amino acids. The CDR3 DNA reads as TGTACCAGCAGTTTATATAGGGGTCAGCCCCAGCATTTT. Encoded protein: CTSSLYRGQPQHF.

The chain uses TRBV27 and TRBJ2-7, with 9 bases lining up with TRBD1. CDR1 is MNHEY, CDR2 SMNVEV, per germline (reference sequence). V dropped 4 bases and J dropped 5; count of bases not matched to a gene: 6. CDR3 length: 14 residues. This chain's CDR3 is CASSSGQGYNEQYF. The CDR3 nucleotides are TGTGCCAGCAGTTCTGGACAGGGGTACAACGAGCAGTACTTC.

This clonotype was seen only once. The chain couples TRBV16 to TRBJ1-4, with 10 bases fitting TRBD1. CDR1 is KGHSY and CDR2 is FQNENV in the germline V gene. The CDR3 spans 19 residues. V lost 1 base to trimming and J lost 3 bases; unmatched junction nucleotides: 11. In nucleotides, the CDR3 is TGTGCCAGCAGCCAATTCCCGGGACAGGGGAGAGGTGCTAATGAAAAACTGTTTTTT. Translated, it gives CASSQFPGQGRGANEKLFF.